This TCR beta chain was identified in a study of blood T cell repertoires in COVID-19. This table comes from immunoSEQ multiplex PCR, and its TCRdb copy is limited to in-frame clones, with some not included. The sample carries almost 200,000 clones, approximately 88% recorded once. The CDR3 is 16 residues long. With V trimmed by 0 bases and J by 2 bases, 5 bases remained unmatched. Per germline, CDR1 SGDLS and CDR2 YYNGEE. Participants were aged roughly 18 to 90 years from roughly 25 US areas. Sample: PBMCs or T cells enriched from blood (not recorded which). V and J are TRBV9 and TRBJ1-3, with 7 bases lining up with TRBD1. The receptor was isolated from a woman aged 18 to 35 who had recovered from COVID-19. CDR3 loop: CASSVGRGPTGNTIYF. In nucleotides, the CDR3 is TGTGCCAGCAGCGTAGGGAGGGGGCCCACTGGAAACACCATATATTTT.